Shown below are 25 T cell receptor beta chains from a single sample sequenced in a study of CD8+ T cells in alopecia areata. Reverse transcribed after extraction, RNA yielded cDNA as the sequencing template. The protocol was immunoSEQ multiplex PCR, while the TCRdb copy is restricted to in-frame clones and leaves out a portion. The sample includes fewer than 250,000 clones, approximately 40% of them seen just once. Stated treatment: oral pan-JAK inhibitor, 5-10 mg twice daily. The material sequenced was CD4+ T cells sorted from blood, taken between weeks 36 and 40, from a patient treated with tofacitinib. The receptor source for this set is a human donor with alopecia areata.

The J gene is TRBJ1-1, the V gene TRBV29-1; D uncertain. CDR1 and CDR2 (germline): SQVTM, ANQGSEA. This CDR3 is 12 amino acids long. The germline V and J ends were trimmed by 6 bases and 2 bases, with 10 bases remaining between them. The CDR3 protein is CSVRRRNTEAFF. The CDR3 nucleotides read TGCAGCGTCCGACGGAGAAACACTGAAGCTTTCTTT.

The rearrangement uses TRBV9 and TRBJ2-1, with D possibly matching TRBD1 (5 bases). The V end lost 0 bases, the J end lost 7 bases, and 14 bases lay between the germline ends. This CDR3 spans 15 amino acids. The germline gives CDR1 SGDLS, CDR2 YYNGEE. CDR3 protein: CASSVEGPPRNEQFF. In DNA, the CDR3 is TGTGCCAGCAGCGTAGAGGGGCCTCCCAGGAATGAGCAGTTCTTC.

This clone was recorded a few times. The genes are TRBV7-9 and TRBJ2-5, with TRBD1 matching 8 bases. Germline CDR1 reads SEHNR; CDR2 reads FQNEAQ (reference sequence). The CDR3 has 14 residues. V dropped 3 bases and J dropped 4; count of bases not matched to a gene: 4. The CDR3 reads CASSFGTGAETQYF. The CDR3 region has the DNA TGTGCCAGCAGCTTCGGGACAGGTGCAGAGACCCAGTACTTC.

The V and J genes are TRBV4-1 and TRBJ2-1; 8 bases match TRBD1. CDR3 length: 16 residues. Looked up from germline, CDR1 is MGHRA and CDR2 is YSYEKL. With 0 bases clipped from V and 4 bases from J, the junction kept 5 bases outside the gene matches. For the CDR3, the DNA is TGCGCCAGCAGCCAAGAAGCACAGGGGGTGTACAATGAGCAGTTCTTC. Translated, it gives CASSQEAQGVYNEQFF.

V and J are TRBV29-1 and TRBJ2-1; 10 bases map to TRBD2. J lost 6 bases, V lost 5 bases, and 7 bases had no gene match. This CDR3 is built from 14 residues. Germline CDR1 reads SQVTM; CDR2 reads ANQGSEA. CDR3 residues: CSVRVSGRGNEQFF. The CDR3 nucleotides read TGCAGCGTTAGAGTGAGCGGGAGGGGCAATGAGCAGTTCTTC.

The chain recombines TRBV4-1 with TRBJ1-2; D is unresolved. The CDR3 is made up of 15 amino acids. Germline-derived CDR1 and CDR2 are MGHRA and YSYEKL. V lost 0 bases to trimming and J lost 2 bases, with 10 bases between them. The CDR3 sequence is CASSQEGAQNYGYTF. The CDR3 nucleotides read TGCGCCAGCAGCCAAGAAGGCGCTCAGAACTATGGCTACACCTTC.

The J gene is TRBJ1-3, the V gene TRBV30; D not resolved. The CDR3 loop spans 17 amino acids. Germline V gene data show CDR1 as GTSNPN and CDR2 as SVGIG (reference sequence). V was shortened by 0 bases and J by 1 base, with 16 bases between the two germline ends. In nucleotides, the CDR3 is TGTGCCTGGAGTGTCATCAGAAGAGGGCTGTCTGGAAACACCATATATTTT. It codes for CAWSVIRRGLSGNTIYF.

This clone was detected a few times. The chain links TRBV2 to TRBJ1-5, with a tentative D call TRBD1 (5 bases). The V gene's germline CDR1 is SNHLY and CDR2 FYNNEI. This CDR3 is built from 17 residues. The V gene lost 0 bases and the J gene lost 6 bases, with 18 bases spanning the gap. The CDR3 region is CASSEAPQGASSQPQHF. CDR3 DNA sequence: TGTGCCAGCAGTGAAGCGCCCCAGGGTGCATCTAGTCAGCCCCAGCATTTT. Supplemented by reference TRBV2 and TRBJ1-5, the full variable domain reads EPEVTQTPSHQVTQMGQEVILRCVPISNHLYFYWYRQILGQKVEFLVSFYNNEISEKSEIFDDQFSVERPDGSNFTLKIRSTKLEDSAMYFCASSEAPQGASSQPQHFGDGTRLSIL.

V gene TRBV15 combines with J gene TRBJ2-3, with 10 bases fitting TRBD2. V shed 3 bases, J shed 4 bases, and the junction held 4 bases outside the gene matches. CDR1 is LNHNV and CDR2 is YYDKDF in the germline V gene (reference sequence). The CDR3 is 15 amino acids. This CDR3 is CATSRASGSADTQYF. The CDR3 DNA sequence: TGTGCCACCAGCAGGGCTAGCGGGAGTGCAGATACGCAGTATTTT.

The chain links TRBV29-1 to TRBJ2-7, with TRBD2 identical over 8 bases. J gave up 6 bases and V 6 bases, and 10 bases lay outside the gene matches. Looked up from germline, CDR1 is SQVTM and CDR2 is ANQGSEA. The CDR3 totals 13 residues. The CDR3 spells CSVAGTRSGEQYF. The CDR3 DNA reads TGCAGCGTGGCGGGGACTAGATCGGGCGAGCAGTACTTC.

This chain uses TRBV5-8 with TRBJ2-3, with D possibly being TRBD1 (6 bases). Germline CDR1 and CDR2: SGHTS and YDEGEE. The CDR3 spans 17 residues. V gave up 6 bases and J gave up 2 bases, with 22 bases separating them. The CDR3 protein is CASTFQGSRPTTDTQYF. CDR3 bases: TGTGCCAGCACCTTCCAGGGGTCCCGCCCAACCACAGATACGCAGTATTTT.

V gene TRBV7-8 combines with J gene TRBJ2-3; 8 nucleotides align to TRBD2. The CDR3 sequence is 16 residues long. Per the germline V gene, CDR1 is SGHVS and CDR2 is FQNEAQ. The trim removed 7 bases at V and 5 bases at J, leaving 14 bases unmatched. DNA for the CDR3: TGTGCCAGCACGCCGAAGGCAGCGGGAGTAGGAGATACGCAGTATTTT. Its translation: CASTPKAAGVGDTQYF.

The sample holds many counts of this clone. The CDR3 DNA sequence: TGTGCCAGCAGTGTCAAGTATGAGCAGTTCTTC. Protein: CASSVKYEQFF. The chain recombines TRBV25-1 with TRBJ2-1; unclear D gene. Trimming left V 4 bases short and J 8 bases short, with 6 bases between. Germline CDR1 is MGHDK and CDR2 is SYGVNS. This CDR3 is built from 11 residues.

A few counts support this clone. V is TRBV6-6 and J is TRBJ1-1; no firm D call. The germline V gene encodes CDR1 MNHNY and CDR2 SVGAGI (reference sequence). V was clipped by 2 bases and J by 6 bases, with 10 bases between them. There are 13 residues in the CDR3. DNA of the CDR3: TGTGCCAGCAGTTACCCGGCGGTCCCTGAAGCTTTCTTT. It specifies CASSYPAVPEAFF.

This clone is a singleton in its sample. The rearrangement uses TRBV5-1 and TRBJ2-1; 7 bases fit TRBD1. Losses at the gene ends were 1 base for V and 3 bases for J; bases not matched to a gene: 4. The CDR3 is 15 amino acids. Germline V CDR1 and CDR2: SGHRS, YFSETQ. CDR3 sequence (DNA): TGCGCCAGCAGCTTGACAGGGGCGAACTACAATGAGCAGTTCTTC. Amino acid sequence: CASSLTGANYNEQFF.

This clone was recorded once. This chain links TRBV25-1 with TRBJ1-2; 9 bases map to TRBD1. The V segment lost 4 bases and the J segment 9 bases; nucleotides outside the gene matches: 12. Germline V gives CDR1 MGHDK, CDR2 SYGVNS. CDR3 length: 15 residues. The CDR3 DNA reads as TGTGCCAGCAGTGCTCCGACAGGGGGTGATCGGAGCTACACCTTC. Protein sequence: CASSAPTGGDRSYTF.

This chain joins TRBV4-3 and TRBJ2-5, with D maybe TRBD1 (5 bases). The CDR3 runs 15 residues. Trimming shortened V by 6 bases and J by 3 bases, and 17 bases separated the two germline ends. From germline, CDR1 is LGHNA and CDR2 YSLEER. CDR3 bases: TGCGCCAGCAGTCCAGGGTCGGTCCGGGAAGAGACCCAGTACTTC. Its translation is CASSPGSVREETQYF.

This clone was counted a few times. This chain uses TRBV6-1 with TRBJ2-1; TRBD2 is a possible D gene (5 bases). The V and J ends lost 5 bases and 4 bases respectively, with 12 bases between them. In germline, CDR1 is MNHNS, CDR2 SASEGT. This CDR3 is built from 14 residues. The DNA for the CDR3 is TGTGCCAGCAGTTCTGGACGGACTTACAATGAGCAGTTCTTC. Translating gives CASSSGRTYNEQFF.

This clone was seen a few times. The chain recombines TRBV13 with TRBJ2-5; 12 bases match TRBD2. Looked up from germline, CDR1 is PRHDT and CDR2 is FYEKMQ (reference sequence). V dropped 3 bases and J dropped 4; count of bases not matched to a gene: 3. This CDR3 comprises 15 residues. CDR3 in DNA: TGTGCCAGCAGCTTTACGGGACTAGCGGGAGAGACCCAGTACTTC. It translates to CASSFTGLAGETQYF.

This chain connects TRBV5-1 to TRBJ1-1, with 7 nucleotides matching TRBD1. V was pared by 4 bases and J by 0 bases, with 6 bases of the junction left unmatched. Germline V CDR1 and CDR2: SGHRS, YFSETQ. The CDR3 spans 15 residues. CDR3 in amino acids: CASSGTGTVNTEAFF. The DNA of the CDR3 is TGCGCCAGCAGCGGAACCGGGACAGTGAACACTGAAGCTTTCTTT.

This clone came up a few times. The chain has TRBV5-6 and TRBJ2-5; 7 positions agree with TRBD2. The trim removed 9 bases at V and 1 base at J, leaving 6 bases unmatched. CDR3 length equals 13 residues. Looked up from germline, CDR1 is SGHDT and CDR2 is YYEEEE. Here the CDR3 DNA reads TGTGCCATCCCGGGGGAGGGCCAAGAGACCCAGTACTTC. It codes for CAIPGEGQETQYF.

This clone was recorded a few times. Relative to the germline gene, one junction end is altered; a read error may explain this. The rearrangement uses TRBV11-2 and TRBJ2-1, with D tentatively TRBD2 (6 bases). This CDR3 contains 14 residues. The germline CDR1 and CDR2 sequences are SGHAT and FQNNGV. The CDR3, as DNA: TGTGCCAGCAGTTTAGATTGGGGGAGGAATGAGCAGTTCTTC. Amino acid sequence: CASSLDWGRNEQFF.

This clone has a count of ten or more. The chain joins TRBV6-6 to TRBJ2-7; no firm D call. CDR1 and CDR2 from the germline V gene are MNHNY and SVGAGI (reference sequence). Trimming removed 4 bases at V and 4 bases at J, with 8 bases between. The CDR3 consists of 12 residues. CDR3 coding DNA: TGTGCCAGCAGTTCCGCCCCTTACGAGCAGTACTTC. Amino acids: CASSSAPYEQYF.

This clone was seen only a few times. The gene calls are TRBV9 and TRBJ2-2; unclear D gene. The V gene lost 1 base and the J gene lost 1 base, with 2 bases spanning the gap. Germline V gene data show CDR1 as SGDLS and CDR2 as YYNGEE. The CDR3 has 13 residues. CDR3 sequence reads: CASSVKNTGELFF. Written as DNA, the CDR3 is TGTGCCAGCAGCGTAAAGAACACCGGGGAGCTGTTTTTT.

The rearrangement links TRBV6-5 to TRBJ2-7; tentatively, D is TRBD1 (6 bases). Trimming cost V 5 bases and J 5 bases, with 13 bases left between them. CDR1 is MNHEY and CDR2 is SVGAGI in the germline V gene. The CDR3 is 13 residues long. CDR3 bases: TGTGCCAGCAGTCGGGACACCTTCCACGAGCAGTACTTC. It translates to CASSRDTFHEQYF.